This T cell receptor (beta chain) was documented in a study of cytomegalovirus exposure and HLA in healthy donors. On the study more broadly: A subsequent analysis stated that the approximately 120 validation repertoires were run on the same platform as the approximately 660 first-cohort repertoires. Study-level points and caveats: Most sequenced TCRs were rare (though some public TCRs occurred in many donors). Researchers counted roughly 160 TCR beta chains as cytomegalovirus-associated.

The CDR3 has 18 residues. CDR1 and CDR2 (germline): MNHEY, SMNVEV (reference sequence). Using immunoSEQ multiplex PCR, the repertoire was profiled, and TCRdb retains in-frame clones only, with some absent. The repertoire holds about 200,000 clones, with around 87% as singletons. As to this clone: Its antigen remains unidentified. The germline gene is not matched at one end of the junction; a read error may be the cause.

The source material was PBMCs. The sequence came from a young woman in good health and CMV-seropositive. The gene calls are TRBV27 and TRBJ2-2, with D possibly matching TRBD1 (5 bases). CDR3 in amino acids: CASRFWSRTRGNTGELFF. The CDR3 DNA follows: TGTGCCAGCCGTTTCTGGTCCAGGACAAGGGGGAACACCGGGGAGCTGTTTTTT.